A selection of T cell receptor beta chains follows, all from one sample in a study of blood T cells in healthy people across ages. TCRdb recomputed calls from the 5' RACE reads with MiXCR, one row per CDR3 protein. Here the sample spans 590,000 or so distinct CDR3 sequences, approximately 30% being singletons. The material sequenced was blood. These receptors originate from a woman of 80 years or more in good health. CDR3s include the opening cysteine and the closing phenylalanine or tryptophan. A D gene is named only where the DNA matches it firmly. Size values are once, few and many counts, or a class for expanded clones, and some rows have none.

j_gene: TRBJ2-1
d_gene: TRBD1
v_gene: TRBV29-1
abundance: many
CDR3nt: TGCAGCGGTGACAGGGGTACCAATGAGCAGTTCTTC
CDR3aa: CSGDRGTNEQFF

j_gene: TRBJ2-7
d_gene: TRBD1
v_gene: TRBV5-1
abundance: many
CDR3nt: TGCGCCAGCAGCGGAGCGGGACAGGGAGTTTCTTACGAGCAGTACTTC
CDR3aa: CASSGAGQGVSYEQYF

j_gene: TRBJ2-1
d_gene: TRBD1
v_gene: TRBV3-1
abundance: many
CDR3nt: TGTGCCAGCACGTTAGGCTATCAGGGACAGATCTCCTACAATGAGCAGTTCTTC
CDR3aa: CASTLGYQGQISYNEQFF

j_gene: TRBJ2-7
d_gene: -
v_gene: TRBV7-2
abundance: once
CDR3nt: TGTGCCAGCAGTAAAGGGCTAGAGCGGATCTACGAGCAGTACTTC
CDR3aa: CASSKGLERIYEQYF

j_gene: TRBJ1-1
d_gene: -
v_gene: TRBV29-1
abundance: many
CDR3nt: TGCAGCGTTGAAGCGGCAGGGACCGAAGCTTTCTTT
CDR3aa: CSVEAAGTEAFF

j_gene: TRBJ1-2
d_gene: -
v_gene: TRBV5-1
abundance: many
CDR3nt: TGCGCCAGCACCAATAGCGGGAGGGACGGCGGCTACACCTTC
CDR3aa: CASTNSGRDGGYTF

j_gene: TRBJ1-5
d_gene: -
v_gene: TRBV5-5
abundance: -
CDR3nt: TGTGCCAGCAGCTTGGGCCCTGGGGTAGCCCAGCCCCAGCATTTT
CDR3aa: CASSLGPGVAQPQHF

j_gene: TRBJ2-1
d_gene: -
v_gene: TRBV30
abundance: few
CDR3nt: TGTGCCTGGAGTGTAAGCGCAGGGCTTAATGAGCAGTTCTTC
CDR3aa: CAWSVSAGLNEQFF

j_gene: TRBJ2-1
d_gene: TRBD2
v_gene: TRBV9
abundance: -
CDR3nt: TGTGCCAGCGGCGTAGGAGGGGAGGGTGAGCAGTTCTTC
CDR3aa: CASGVGGEGEQFF

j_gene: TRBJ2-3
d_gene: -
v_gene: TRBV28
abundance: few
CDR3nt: TGTGCCACTTCCTATGACATTAGCACAGATACGCAGTATTTT
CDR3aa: CATSYDISTDTQYF

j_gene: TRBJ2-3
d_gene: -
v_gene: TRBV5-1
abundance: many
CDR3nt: TGCGCCAGCAGCTTGGCCCTCATAGGCGGGGGCCCCACAGATACGCAGTATTTT
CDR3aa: CASSLALIGGGPTDTQYF

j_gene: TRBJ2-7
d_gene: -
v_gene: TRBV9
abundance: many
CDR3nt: TGTGCCAGCAGCCCTCGACCCGGACAGTACGAGCAGTACTTC
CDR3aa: CASSPRPGQYEQYF

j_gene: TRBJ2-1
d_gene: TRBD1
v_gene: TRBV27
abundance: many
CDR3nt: TGTGCCAGCAGTACCCGGGACAGCTCCTACAATGAGCAGTTCTTC
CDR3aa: CASSTRDSSYNEQFF

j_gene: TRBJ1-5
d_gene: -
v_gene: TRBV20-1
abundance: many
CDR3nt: TGCAGTGCTAGAGACCGGAGTGGCAGTATAGCAAATCAGCCCCAGCATTTT
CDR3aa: CSARDRSGSIANQPQHF

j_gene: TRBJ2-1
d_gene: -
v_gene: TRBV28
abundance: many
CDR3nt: TGTGCCAGCAGTCCCCTTGGGGCAGGGTGGAATGAGCAGTTCTTC
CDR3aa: CASSPLGAGWNEQFF

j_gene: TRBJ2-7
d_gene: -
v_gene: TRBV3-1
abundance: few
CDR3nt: TGTGCCAGCAGCCAAGATCCCGTCGGGGAGCAGTACTTC
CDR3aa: CASSQDPVGEQYF

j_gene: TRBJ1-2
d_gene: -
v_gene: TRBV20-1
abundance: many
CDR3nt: TGCAGTGCTAGTGGCCCCGCAGACCTGACAGAAGCTAACTATGGCTACACCTTC
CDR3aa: CSASGPADLTEANYGYTF

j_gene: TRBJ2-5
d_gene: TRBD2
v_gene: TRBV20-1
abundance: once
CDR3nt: TGCAGTGCTAGCCACCGGCGGGGGGTGGCGGAGACCCAGTACTTC
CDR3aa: CSASHRRGVAETQYF

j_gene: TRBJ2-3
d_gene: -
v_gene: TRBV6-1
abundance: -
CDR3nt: TGTGCCTGCAGGGGGGGGTTCTGGGATAGCACAGATACGCAGTATTTT
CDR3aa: CACRGGFWDSTDTQYF

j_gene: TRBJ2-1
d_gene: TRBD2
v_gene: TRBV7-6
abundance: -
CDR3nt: TGTGCCAGCAGCTTAAAGGGAGGGGCTAGCATAGCCAATGAGCAGTTCTTC
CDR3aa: CASSLKGGASIANEQFF

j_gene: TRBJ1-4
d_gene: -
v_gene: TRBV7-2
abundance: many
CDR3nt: TGTGCCAGCAGCAGCTCAGGCGGAAAACTGTTTTTT
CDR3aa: CASSSSGGKLFF

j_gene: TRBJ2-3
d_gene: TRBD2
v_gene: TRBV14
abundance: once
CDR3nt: TGTGCCAGCAGCCAACCGAGCGGGGGCTTCAAAGAGACGCAGTATTTT
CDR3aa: CASSQPSGGFKETQYF